This TCR beta chain was found in a study of regulatory T cells in long-lasting Graves disease. Time point given: newly diagnosed GD, antithyroid drugs for less than 3 months. Extracted RNA from PBMCs served as the source of the TCR library. This clonotype was picked up a small number of times. Germline-derived CDR1 and CDR2 are SGHTA and FQGNSA. The CDR3 runs 15 residues. The V end was cut by 5 bases, the J end by 6 bases, with 20 bases between. Arm-PCR of CDR3 regions with iRepertoire HTBI primers generated TCR beta libraries. TCRdb independently ran MiXCR on the multiplex PCR reads; one entry per CDR3 protein. The data contain a few hundred thousand distinct CDR3 sequences, over 15% of them singletons. These data were likewise used in another study, on T cells in Graves' hyperthyroidism and ophthalmopathy.

This material consisted of peripheral blood mononuclear cells (PBMCs), taken at new diagnosis, from a patient treated with antithyroid drugs. V is TRBV7-2 and J is TRBJ2-7; either TRBD1 or TRBD2 may fit D (5 bases each). The TCR was taken from a man aged 40-49 years with Graves disease. The CDR3 coding sequence is TGTGCCAGCAGCGCCGAGGGGAGAGGCCTTTCCGAGCAGTACTTC. Protein: CASSAEGRGLSEQYF.